This T cell receptor (beta chain) appears in the sequencing data of a study of OX40 agonist ivuxolimab in advanced cancers. Study-wide background: It was ivuxolimab, an agonistic anti-OX40 (CD134) antibody, that patients were treated with.

In the case of this clone: Its specificity is unknown.

Findings and caveats of the study: Certain nonresponding patients likewise had low normalized T-cell clonal expansion.

Libraries were prepared by immunoSEQ multiplex PCR; TCRdb keeps only in-frame clonotypes and omits some of them. The sample consists of approximately 11,000 clones, roughly 82% of them appearing once. CDR1 and CDR2 from the germline V gene are SGDLS and YYNGEE. Losses at the gene ends were 0 bases for V and 5 bases for J; bases not matched to a gene: 2. The CDR3 has 14 residues. V and J are TRBV9 and TRBJ2-3; 8 bases match TRBD2. The sequenced sample was CD4+ or CD8+ T cells sorted from blood, obtained in a trial of the OX40 agonist ivuxolimab. This TCR was sampled from an adult with an advanced solid tumor such as melanoma, head and neck, liver or kidney cancer. CDR3 DNA sequence: TGTGCCAGCAGCGTAGCGGGAGGGGGAGATACGCAGTATTTT. Its protein is CASSVAGGGDTQYF.